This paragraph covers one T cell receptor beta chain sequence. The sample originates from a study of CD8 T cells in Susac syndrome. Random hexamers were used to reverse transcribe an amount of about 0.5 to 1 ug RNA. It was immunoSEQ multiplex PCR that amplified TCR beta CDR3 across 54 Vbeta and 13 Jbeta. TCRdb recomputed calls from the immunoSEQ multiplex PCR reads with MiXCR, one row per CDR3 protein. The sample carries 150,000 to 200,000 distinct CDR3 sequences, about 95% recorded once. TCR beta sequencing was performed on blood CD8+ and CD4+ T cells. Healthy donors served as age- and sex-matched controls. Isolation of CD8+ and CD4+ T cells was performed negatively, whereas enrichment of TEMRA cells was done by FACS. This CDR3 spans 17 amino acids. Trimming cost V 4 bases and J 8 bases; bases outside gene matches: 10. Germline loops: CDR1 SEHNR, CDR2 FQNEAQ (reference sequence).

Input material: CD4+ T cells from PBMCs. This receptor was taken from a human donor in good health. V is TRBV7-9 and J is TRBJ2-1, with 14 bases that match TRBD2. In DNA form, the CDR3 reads TGTGCCAGCAGCTCCATTCGACTAGCGGGGGGGCGATATGAGCAGTTCTTC. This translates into CASSSIRLAGGRYEQFF.